A selection of T cell receptor beta chains follows, all from one sample in a study of T cells after yellow fever vaccination. TCRdb processed the 5' RACE reads anew with MiXCR; each CDR3 protein has one entry. The table records about 500,000 distinct CDR3 sequences, about 17% of them present only once. This sample comprised PBMCs, obtained about 5 days after the first yellow fever vaccination. Receptors originate from a man between 18 and 35 years old who received the YFV17D yellow fever vaccine. CDR3s include the opening cysteine and the closing phenylalanine or tryptophan. Fields, in order: V gene, J gene, clone size, D gene, CDR3 DNA, CDR3 protein. The D gene is left open where the match is weak. Clone size is not always given. Where it is, it says once, few, many or a class for expanded clones.

TRBV29-1	TRBJ1-2	-	-	TGCAGCGTTGAAGGGGCTGACGATGGCTACACCTTC	CSVEGADDGYTF
TRBV5-6	TRBJ2-5	-	TRBD1	TGTGCCAGCAGCTCCGGGACAGGGGGCCCCGGGACCCAGTACTTC	CASSSGTGGPGTQYF
TRBV7-3	TRBJ2-2	-	TRBD2	TGTGCCAGCAGCTCCTCGGGGGGGCGTTATTATACCGGGGAGCTGTTTTTT	CASSSSGGRYYTGELFF
TRBV12-3/TRBV12-4	TRBJ1-1	few	TRBD1	TGTGCCAGCAGTTCCTTCGATCGGACAGGGAACACTGAAGCTTTCTTT	CASSSFDRTGNTEAFF
TRBV11-1	TRBJ2-2	-	TRBD1	TGTGCCAGCAGCAGACAGGGACACCGGCTGGATACCGGGGAGCTGTTTTTT	CASSRQGHRLDTGELFF
TRBV5-1	TRBJ1-1	many	TRBD1	TGCGCCAGCAGCTTGGCGGACAGGGGGCGTGAAGCTTTCTTT	CASSLADRGREAFF
TRBV12-3/TRBV12-4	TRBJ2-2	many	TRBD1	TGTGCCAGCAGTACAGGGGGCGCGAACACCGGGGAGCTGTTTTTT	CASSTGGANTGELFF
TRBV19	TRBJ2-2	once	-	TGTGCCAGTAGTATAAACCGGTACACCGGGGAGCTGTTTTTT	CASSINRYTGELFF
TRBV4-2	TRBJ1-3	few	-	TGTGCCAGCAGCCAAGACAGGGGAGCATCTGGAAACACCATATATTTT	CASSQDRGASGNTIYF
TRBV28	TRBJ1-1	-	-	TGTGCCAGCAGTTTACCCGGGGCAGCGAAAACTGAAGCTTTCTTT	CASSLPGAAKTEAFF
TRBV20-1	TRBJ1-4	few	-	TGCAGTGCTAGAGATCAAGGAGGAGGCGAAAAACTGTTTTTT	CSARDQGGGEKLFF
TRBV6-5	TRBJ2-1	-	TRBD1	TGTGCCAGCAGTTGGGACAGGACCACCAGGTCCTACAATGAGCAGTTCTTC	CASSWDRTTRSYNEQFF
TRBV19	TRBJ2-1	few	-	TGTGCCACCCAAGGGGGAGGGGGTGAGCAGTTCTTC	CATQGGGGEQFF
TRBV6-2/TRBV6-3	TRBJ1-1	-	-	TGTGCCAGCAGTTATGTATCTCCCCGAACGAACACTGAAGCTTTCTTT	CASSYVSPRTNTEAFF
TRBV23-1	TRBJ2-7	few	-	TGCGCCAGCAGTCAATTTCAATCACCAGCGGGTCCCGAGCAGTACTTC	CASSQFQSPAGPEQYF
TRBV7-2	TRBJ2-3	-	-	TGTGCCAGCAGCGCCTCAGCCACAGATACGCAGTATTTT	CASSASATDTQYF
TRBV20-1	TRBJ2-5	-	TRBD2	TGCAGTGCTAGAGTTGCAGCGGGGGGGGAGACCCAGTACTTC	CSARVAAGGETQYF
TRBV25-1	TRBJ1-5	-	-	TGTGCCAGCAGTGAGGCTCGGGGAGATCAGCCCCAGCATTTT	CASSEARGDQPQHF
TRBV15	TRBJ1-4	-	-	TGTGCCACCAGCAGAGATCGATATCCGACAAAATCTAATGAAAAACTGTTTTTT	CATSRDRYPTKSNEKLFF
TRBV10-3	TRBJ1-2	-	-	TGTGCCATCAGTGAGGCAGGGCCATTGAATGGCTACACCTTC	CAISEAGPLNGYTF
TRBV19	TRBJ1-4	few	TRBD1	TGTGCCACGGGACAGGGTCGAGATGGAAAACTGTTTTTT	CATGQGRDGKLFF
TRBV3-1	TRBJ1-2	few	-	TGTGCCAGCAGCCAAGACAGCGGCCTGGTGGATGGCTACACCTTC	CASSQDSGLVDGYTF
TRBV9	TRBJ1-4	few	-	TGTGCCAGCAGCGACCGGGCCGAAAAACTGTTTTTT	CASSDRAEKLFF
TRBV12-3/TRBV12-4	TRBJ1-2	-	-	TGTGCCAGCACTAGGGGGTATGGCTACACCTTC	CASTRGYGYTF
TRBV20-1	TRBJ1-5	few	-	TGCAGTGCTATTCGGGACACCAGCAATCAGCCCCAGCATTTT	CSAIRDTSNQPQHF
TRBV7-9	TRBJ1-4	few	-	TGTGCCAGCAGCTTGGGGACGGCGGAGGGCGAAAAACTGTTTTTT	CASSLGTAEGEKLFF
TRBV18	TRBJ2-3	-	-	TGTGCCAGCTCACCACCAGTAGCGACTAGCACAGATACGCAGTATTTT	CASSPPVATSTDTQYF
TRBV10-3	TRBJ1-1	many	-	TGTGCCATCAGTGAGACCCAGGGAGAAGCGTTTTTT	CAISETQGEAFF
TRBV7-2	TRBJ2-5	few	-	TGTGCCAGCAGCCAAACAAGAGACCCAGTCGCCCAGTACTTC	CASSQTRDPVAQYF
TRBV12-3/TRBV12-4	TRBJ2-5	many	-	TGTGCCAGCAGTTCAGAGAGAGACCCCCCCGGGGCCCAGTACTTC	CASSSERDPPGAQYF
TRBV5-1	TRBJ2-5	few	-	TGCGCCAGCACCCCTTTCGGGCGGGCAAGCGAGACCCAGTACTTC	CASTPFGRASETQYF
TRBV12-3/TRBV12-4	TRBJ2-7	few	TRBD1	TGTGCCAGCAGTAGTCCGGGACAGCTTTACGAGCAGTACTTC	CASSSPGQLYEQYF
TRBV29-1	TRBJ2-5	few	-	TGCAGCGTTGAAGGGGTGGCGGACGGGGAGACCCAGTACTTC	CSVEGVADGETQYF
TRBV12-3/TRBV12-4	TRBJ2-5	few	-	TGTGCCAGCAGCCCATCAGGGGGGGGCCTTAAGACCCAGTACTTC	CASSPSGGGLKTQYF
TRBV5-6	TRBJ1-1	-	-	TGTGCCAGCAGGGGAATTCGGAACACTGAAGCTTTCTTT	CASRGIRNTEAFF
TRBV4-2	TRBJ2-3	-	TRBD1	TGTGCCAGCAGCCAAGGAGGGACAGGAGGCACAGATACGCAGTATTTT	CASSQGGTGGTDTQYF
TRBV7-9	TRBJ2-1	-	-	TGTGCCAGCAGCTTGTACGAGGGGGGTTACTCCTACAATGAGCAGTTCTTC	CASSLYEGGYSYNEQFF
TRBV5-6	TRBJ2-1	few	-	TGTGCCAGCAGCTTGGGATCGCCCTACAATGAGCAGTTCTTC	CASSLGSPYNEQFF
TRBV12-3/TRBV12-4	TRBJ2-3	-	TRBD2	TGTGCCAGCAGTGGAGCGGGGGGGCATAGCACAGATACGCAGTATTTT	CASSGAGGHSTDTQYF
TRBV7-8	TRBJ2-7	-	-	TGTGCCAGCTCTCGGGCAGGGAACACCTACGAGCAGTACTTC	CASSRAGNTYEQYF